This T cell receptor (beta chain) appears in the sequencing data of a study of T cells after posttransplantation cyclophosphamide. This table comes from immunoSEQ multiplex PCR, and its TCRdb copy is limited to in-frame clones, with some not included. The sample consists of 2,700 or so clones, less than 85% of them appearing once. Trimming took 8 bases from V and 8 from J; bases not matched to a gene: 13. Germline V gene lookup returns CDR1 MNHEY and CDR2 SVGAGI. The CDR3 loop spans 15 amino acids. Cyclophosphamide on days +3 and +4 followed busulfan-fludarabine conditioning and a marrow graft. This clonotype was obtained from a female patient in her 50s who received an allogeneic stem cell transplant from a related donor, was CMV-positive, and had no GVHD. The graft donor may have given rise to some T cells. Source: PBMCs, taken after allogeneic stem cell transplant with posttransplant cyclophosphamide. The J gene is TRBJ2-1, the V gene TRBV6-5, with 9 bases identical to TRBD2. CDR3 sequence (DNA): TGTGCCAGCTCCCTGGGTAGCGGGAGATATTATGAGCAGTTCTTC. This codes for CASSLGSGRYYEQFF.